This paragraph reports one T cell receptor beta chain. This entry comes from a study of response to subunit inactivated influenza vaccine. V shed 8 bases, J shed 7 bases, and the junction held 19 bases outside the gene matches. The CDR3 totals 16 residues. Germline CDR1 is MDHEN and CDR2 is SYDVKM. TCRdb re-derived calls from the RT-PCR reads in MiXCR, one entry per CDR3 protein. The sample includes some 800,000 distinct CDR3 sequences, roughly 20% of them seen just once. The rearrangement joins TRBV28 to TRBJ2-7, with 8 bases matching TRBD2. The TCR originated in a man between 50 and 59 years old who received an inactivated influenza vaccine. The sequenced sample was PBMCs from blood, obtained 4 to 6 days after vaccination. The CDR3 region has the DNA TGTGCCAGCGCCGAAAACCGGGGGGGAGGGCTAGAAGAGCAGTACTTC. Translating gives CASAENRGGGLEEQYF.